This entry is about one TCR beta chain. The antigen it recognizes is unknown. No clone much larger than this one lies a single base away; base qualities are absent. The data were taken from a study of technical replicates of blood from a few donors (dated by TCRdb to about 2017). The CDR3 runs 14 amino acids, cysteine and phenylalanine included. The sequence is cut down to CDR3 DNA, 42 bases in frame from base 1. V is shortened by 8 bases, J by 4 bases, and the region joining them spans 14 bases. The germline V gene provides CDR1 SNHLY and CDR2 FYNNEI. Receptors were amplified or captured by the immunoSEQ multiplex PCR assay. TCRdb took this table from immuneACCESS and kept in-frame rearrangements with V and J called. Such tables lack part of the clones; where checked against another copy, unresolved V genes explain under half of the gap, and the rest is unexplained. This sample is represented by some 70,000 clones; 95% to 97% of them were singletons. The ten largest account for around 0.3% of the sample.

Sequencing was performed on T cells isolated from PBMCs. This TCR was sampled from a human donor in good health. The chain couples TRBV2 to TRBJ2-2; the D gene is possibly TRBD2, with 6 bases matching. The DNA sequence is as follows: TGTGCCAGCCGTGCTAGCGTGACCACCGGGGAGCTGTTTTTT. It specifies CASRASVTTGELFF. Where the CDR3 stops, the reference TRBV2 and TRBJ2-2 genes take over; the full variable domain is EPEVTQTPSHQVTQMGQEVILRCVPISNHLYFYWYRQILGQKVEFLVSFYNNEISEKSEIFDDQFSVERPDGSNFTLKIRSTKLEDSAMYFCASRASVTTGELFFGEGSRLTVL.